This T cell receptor beta chain was sequenced during a study of blood T cell repertoires in COVID-19. As for the study in general: Material from acute and convalescent COVID-19 was sourced from the United States, Italy and Spain. Sources were T cells, B-cell-depleted T cells, or PBMCs; the material itself was cDNA or gDNA.

V was pared by 5 bases and J by 4 bases, with 10 bases of the junction left unmatched. CDR3 size: 15 residues. CDR1 and CDR2 (germline): SGHTA, FQGNSA. TCRdb keeps only in-frame clones here, not all; method: immunoSEQ multiplex PCR. Altogether under 100,000 clones are present, roughly four fifths being singletons, with the ten largest covering around 2.1%. This clone appeared a few times. The receptor's source is a woman aged 70 to 79 with acute or convalescent COVID-19. The sequencing input was peripheral blood. The chain is built from TRBV7-2 and TRBJ1-1, with 7 bases aligning to TRBD1. CDR3: CASSGDRVEITEAFF. CDR3 nucleotide sequence: TGTGCCAGCAGCGGAGACAGGGTCGAGATCACTGAAGCTTTCTTT.